The 27 T cell receptor beta chains reported below all come from one sample, sequenced in a study of cytomegalovirus exposure and HLA in healthy donors. Use of 60 Vbeta and 13 Jbeta primers characterized the PCR. Measured with immunoSEQ multiplex PCR; TCRdb has only the in-frame clones, and not every one. The sample yields approximately 160,000 clones, over 65% seen once. The source material was PBMCs. These TCRs come from a woman in her thirties or forties in good health and CMV-seropositive.

On this clone itself: A junction end diverges from the germline sequence, so it may reflect a read error. V gene TRBV29-1 combines with J gene TRBJ1-2, with 7 bases identical to TRBD1. CDR3 length: 14 residues. CDR1 SQVTM and CDR2 ANQGSEA come from the germline V gene. The CDR3 spells CSVEFDRVRVGYPF. The DNA of the CDR3 is TGCAGCGTTGAATTTGACAGGGTACGAGTTGGCTACCCCTTC.

The chain combines TRBV19 with TRBJ2-7; 7 positions match TRBD1. Germline lookup yields CDR1 LNHDA and CDR2 SQIVND (reference sequence). The CDR3 loop spans 15 amino acids. With V trimmed by 0 bases and J by 3 bases, 5 bases remained unmatched. The CDR3 loop reads CASSIDLGQIYEQYF. CDR3 DNA: TGTGCCAGTAGTATAGATCTGGGACAGATCTACGAGCAGTACTTC.

V gene TRBV6-5 combines with J gene TRBJ1-5, with 10 bases lining up with TRBD1. The germline CDR1 and CDR2 sequences are MNHEY and SVGAGI. The CDR3 contains 15 residues. V was clipped by 7 bases and J by 2 bases; unmatched bases: 5. CDR3 DNA: TGTGCCAGCACCCCCGGGACAGGGGGCAATCAGCCCCAGCATTTT. Amino acids: CASTPGTGGNQPQHF.

The chain uses TRBV5-5 and TRBJ2-3; D possibly corresponds to TRBD2 (5 bases). Germline V gene lookup returns CDR1 SGHKS and CDR2 YYEKEE (reference sequence). The CDR3 loop spans 14 amino acids. Trimming removed 0 bases at V and 5 bases at J, with 10 bases between. The CDR3 region is CASSLGGMKDTQYF. In nucleotides, the CDR3 is TGTGCCAGCAGCTTGGGAGGGATGAAAGATACGCAGTATTTT.

This clone appeared a single time. DNA for the CDR3: TGTGCCGGGGCCCCTGGGGAAAGGCACGAGCAGTACTTC. It translates to CAGAPGERHEQYF. The chain recombines TRBV2 with TRBJ2-7; a possible D gene is TRBD1 (5 bases). Germline V CDR1 and CDR2: SNHLY, FYNNEI. V lost 11 bases to trimming and J lost 5 bases, with 19 bases between them. The CDR3 spans 13 residues.

The chain has TRBV7-9 and TRBJ2-1, with TRBD2 identical over 10 bases. Germline V gene data show CDR1 as SEHNR and CDR2 as FQNEAQ (reference sequence). V lost 1 base to trimming and J lost 4 bases; unmatched junction nucleotides: 10. The CDR3 sequence is 18 residues long. CDR3 coding DNA: TGTGCCAGCAGCTTAGACCGTCTAGCGGGAGCGTCGTACAATGAGCAGTTCTTC. Protein product: CASSLDRLAGASYNEQFF.

Note on this clone: Other DNA sequences in this sample translate to the same CDR3. The rearrangement uses TRBV4-1 and TRBJ2-7; D remains ambiguous. Trimming shortened V by 0 bases and J by 4 bases, and 7 bases separated the two germline ends. This CDR3 spans 13 amino acids. The germline V gene encodes CDR1 MGHRA and CDR2 YSYEKL. The chain's CDR3 is CASSQDLGYEQYF. Written as DNA, the CDR3 is TGCGCCAGCAGCCAAGATCTAGGTTACGAGCAGTACTTC.

The chain uses TRBV18 and TRBJ2-1; 8 bases line up with TRBD1. J was trimmed by 3 bases and V by 5 bases; bases with no gene match: 0. The germline V gene has CDR1 KGHSH and CDR2 LQKENI. This CDR3 spans 13 amino acids. The CDR3 DNA is TGTGCCAGCTCAGGACAGGGCTACAATGAGCAGTTCTTC. It yields the protein CASSGQGYNEQFF. Looking up the rest from reference TRBV18 and TRBJ2-1 gives the full variable domain: NAGVMQNPRHLVRRRGQEARLRCSPMKGHSHVYWYRQLPEEGLKFMVYLQKENIIDESGMPKERFSAEFPKEGPSILRIQQVVRGDSAAYFCASSGQGYNEQFFGPGTRLTVL.

The chain combines TRBV9 with TRBJ1-1; TRBD1 might be the D (5 bases). V was clipped by 1 base and J by 0 bases, with 13 bases between them. This CDR3 is 16 amino acids long. Germline CDR1 and CDR2: SGDLS and YYNGEE. The CDR3 coding sequence is TGTGCCAGCAGCGTAATTGGGGCATCCTTGAACACTGAAGCTTTCTTT. The encoded protein is CASSVIGASLNTEAFF.

This clone was seen a few times. The V and J genes are TRBV2 and TRBJ2-2; weak D call: TRBD1 (5 bases). The germline CDR1 and CDR2 sequences are SNHLY and FYNNEI. V lost 6 bases to trimming and J lost 2 bases, with 13 bases between them. The CDR3 totals 15 residues. The CDR3: CASSELDSNTGELFF. Written as DNA, the CDR3 is TGTGCCAGCAGCGAACTTGACAGCAACACCGGGGAGCTGTTTTTT.

This clone was seen a few times. The chain combines TRBV9 with TRBJ2-3; D may be TRBD2 (6 bases). The length of the CDR3 is 14 residues. V lost 5 bases and J 6 bases, leaving 16 bases between the germline ends. Per germline, CDR1 SGDLS and CDR2 YYNGEE. The CDR3: CASSRDLGQDTQYF. CDR3 nucleotide sequence: TGTGCCAGCAGTCGGGACTTGGGCCAGGATACGCAGTATTTT. The full variable domain, rest sourced from reference TRBV9 and TRBJ2-3, is DSGVTQTPKHLITATGQRVTLRCSPRSGDLSVYWYQQSLDQGLQFLIQYYNGEERAKGNILERFSAQQFPDLHSELNLSSLELGDSALYFCASSRDLGQDTQYFGPGTRLTVL.

The chain couples TRBV29-1 to TRBJ2-1; D not resolved. V lost 7 bases to trimming and J lost 1 base, with 2 bases between them. This CDR3 spans 10 amino acids. CDR1 is SQVTM and CDR2 is ANQGSEA in the germline V gene. For the CDR3, the DNA is TGCAGCGCTTCCTACAATGAGCAGTTCTTC. The encoded protein is CSASYNEQFF.

The rearrangement joins TRBV2 to TRBJ2-7, with 11 positions matching TRBD2. The CDR3 is made up of 15 amino acids. Germline V gene data show CDR1 as SNHLY and CDR2 as FYNNEI. The V and J ends lost 6 bases and 6 bases, in that order; junction bases with no gene match: 10. CDR3: CASSVLAGGVGEQYF. The CDR3 region has the DNA TGTGCCAGCAGCGTTCTAGCGGGGGGCGTCGGCGAGCAGTACTTC.

V usage is TRBV6-4 and J usage is TRBJ2-2, with D perhaps TRBD2 (5 bases). The V gene's germline CDR1 is MRHNA and CDR2 SNTAGT. V was pared by 6 bases and J by 7 bases, with 12 bases between. There are 13 residues in the CDR3. The CDR3 nucleotides are TGTGCCAGCAGCCCTGACTACCACGGGGAGCTGTTTTTT. It codes for CASSPDYHGELFF.

The V gene is TRBV7-2, the J gene TRBJ2-3; 8 nucleotides match TRBD2. CDR1 SGHTA and CDR2 FQGNSA come from the germline V gene. The J segment lost 5 bases and the V segment lost 1 base, leaving 8 bases of the junction unmatched. CDR3 length: 16 residues. CDR3 sequence (DNA): TGTGCCAGCAGCTTAGGCGGCCGGGGGGGGCGAGATACGCAGTATTTT. This sequence encodes CASSLGGRGGRDTQYF.

This clone has a handful of counts. The CDR3 is CASSDRSGRTDTQYF. CDR3 sequence (DNA): TGTGCCAGCAGTGATAGGAGCGGGAGAACAGATACGCAGTATTTT. The V gene is TRBV2, the J gene TRBJ2-3; 8 bases map to TRBD2. Germline values: CDR1 SNHLY, CDR2 FYNNEI. The CDR3 totals 15 residues. The J segment lost 3 bases and the V segment lost 3 bases, leaving 5 bases of the junction unmatched. The full variable domain, rest sourced from reference TRBV2 and TRBJ2-3, is EPEVTQTPSHQVTQMGQEVILRCVPISNHLYFYWYRQILGQKVEFLVSFYNNEISEKSEIFDDQFSVERPDGSNFTLKIRSTKLEDSAMYFCASSDRSGRTDTQYFGPGTRLTVL.

The DNA of the CDR3 is TGTGCCAGCTCACCACCCGGGGTAGCGTACAATGAGCAGTTCTTC. As protein: CASSPPGVAYNEQFF. The chain carries TRBV18 and TRBJ2-1, with D perhaps matching TRBD2 (5 bases). The V and J ends lost 0 bases and 4 bases respectively, with 10 bases between them. CDR3 length: 15 amino acids. Germline CDR1 reads KGHSH; CDR2 reads LQKENI.

The rearrangement joins TRBV2 to TRBJ2-7, with D possibly matching TRBD1 (6 bases). Trimming removed 6 bases from V and 2 bases from J, with 8 bases in between. This CDR3 is built from 12 residues. Germline V gene data show CDR1 as SNHLY and CDR2 as FYNNEI. CDR3 in DNA: TGTGCCAGCAGGTGGACAGCCTACGAGCAGTACTTC. Amino acids: CASRWTAYEQYF.

The J gene is TRBJ2-1, the V gene TRBV19; D ambiguous. CDR1 LNHDA and CDR2 SQIVND come from the germline V gene (reference sequence). V lost 9 bases and J 5 bases, leaving 8 bases between the germline ends. This CDR3 comprises 11 residues. The CDR3 sequence: CASTRDNEQFF. CDR3 DNA sequence: TGTGCCAGCACTCGGGACAATGAGCAGTTCTTC.

The rearrangement links TRBV4-1 to TRBJ1-1; 9 bases align to TRBD1. The length of the CDR3 is 14 residues. The V gene end was trimmed by 2 bases and the J gene end by 4 bases; junction bases not matched to a gene: 2. Germline values: CDR1 MGHRA, CDR2 YSYEKL. The CDR3 DNA sequence: TGCGCCAGCAGCCAACTACAGGGGGCCACTGAAGCTTTCTTT. It specifies CASSQLQGATEAFF.

The J gene is TRBJ1-1, the V gene TRBV6-5; 8 bases fit TRBD1. Germline V gives CDR1 MNHEY, CDR2 SVGAGI. Losses at the gene ends were 5 bases for V and 4 bases for J; bases not matched to a gene: 3. The CDR3 is 13 residues long. The CDR3 here is CASSQQGGTEAFF. The CDR3 region has the DNA TGTGCCAGCAGTCAACAGGGGGGCACTGAAGCTTTCTTT.

The gene calls are TRBV19 and TRBJ1-5, with D perhaps TRBD1 (6 bases). With 4 bases removed from V and 0 bases from J, the gap between germline ends came to 16 bases. Looked up from germline, CDR1 is LNHDA and CDR2 is SQIVND (reference sequence). This CDR3 spans 17 amino acids. CDR3 bases: TGTGCCAGTAGTACCGGAACGGGACAACTTAGCAATCAGCCCCAGCATTTT. Translated, it gives CASSTGTGQLSNQPQHF.

The CDR3 protein is CASSLVSSGSSLDEQFF. The DNA of the CDR3 is TGCGCCAGCAGCTTGGTTTCTAGCGGGAGTAGTTTAGATGAGCAGTTCTTC. J is TRBJ2-1 and V is TRBV5-1; 10 nucleotides line up with TRBD2. The CDR3 totals 17 residues. With V trimmed by 0 bases and J by 8 bases, 11 bases remained unmatched. Germline CDR1 reads SGHRS; CDR2 reads YFSETQ. Looking up the rest from reference TRBV5-1 and TRBJ2-1 gives the full variable domain: KAGVTQTPRYLIKTRGQQVTLSCSPISGHRSVSWYQQTPGQGLQFLFEYFSETQRNKGNFPGRFSGRQFSNSRSEMNVSTLELGDSALYLCASSLVSSGSSLDEQFFGPGTRLTVL.

The V and J genes are TRBV28 and TRBJ2-6; TRBD1 matches at 10 bases. The CDR3 sequence is 16 residues long. Trimming at V came to 5 bases and at J to 4 bases, leaving 5 bases not matched to a gene. Germline-derived CDR1 and CDR2 are MDHEN and SYDVKM. CDR3 sequence: CASSGQGEPGANVLTF. The CDR3 DNA reads as TGTGCCAGCAGTGGACAGGGGGAACCCGGGGCCAACGTCCTGACTTTC.

The J gene is TRBJ1-1, the V gene TRBV7-2, with TRBD1 matching 10 bases. This CDR3 is built from 15 residues. V shed 1 base, J shed 8 bases, and the junction held 7 bases outside the gene matches. Germline V gene data show CDR1 as SGHTA and CDR2 as FQGNSA. The CDR3 bases are TGTGCCAGCAGCTTAGGGGGACAGGGGTGGATGGAAGCTTTCTTT. Translation: CASSLGGQGWMEAFF.

The chain combines TRBV10-3 with TRBJ1-3; D perhaps matches TRBD1 (5 bases). Germline-derived CDR1 and CDR2 are ENHRY and SYGVKD. V gave up 5 bases and J gave up 4 bases, with 15 bases separating them. The CDR3 has 15 residues. This CDR3 reads CAISRAGPFGNTIYF. The CDR3 nucleotides read TGTGCCATCAGTCGGGCAGGGCCATTCGGAAACACCATATATTTT.

The chain employs TRBV4-3 and TRBJ2-1; TRBD2 matches at 13 bases. In germline, CDR1 is LGHNA, CDR2 YSLEER. The V segment lost 0 bases and the J segment 9 bases; nucleotides outside the gene matches: 5. This CDR3 has 16 amino acids. CDR3 loop: CASSQERRLAGGEQFF. The DNA of the CDR3 is TGCGCCAGCAGCCAAGAGAGGAGACTAGCGGGGGGTGAGCAGTTCTTC.